These 10 T cell receptor beta chains were sequenced from one sample in a study of T cell responses to AZD1222 COVID-19 vaccine. The table came from immunoSEQ multiplex PCR; TCRdb's copy has only in-frame clones and leaves some out. The sample carries over 85,000 clones, under 95% recorded once. The material was peripheral blood, obtained on day 0 of AZD1222 vaccination. Every receptor here comes from an adult in good health.

This chain joins TRBV28 and TRBJ2-7; 7 bases map to TRBD2. The V gene's germline CDR1 is MDHEN and CDR2 SYDVKM. There are 15 residues in the CDR3. V gave up 6 bases and J gave up 1 base; unmatched junction bases: 9. CDR3 sequence (DNA): TGTGCCAGCAGACAAAGCGGGGCGGCTTCCTACGAGCAGTACTTC. Residues: CASRQSGAASYEQYF.

This clone was observed a single time. The chain is built from TRBV3-1 (or the pseudogene TRBV3-2) and TRBJ1-4; D unclear. Trimming pared 4 bases from V and 7 bases from J, leaving 16 bases between. The CDR3 spans 15 residues. Germline CDR1 reads LGHDT; CDR2 reads YNNKEL (reference sequence). For the CDR3, the DNA is TGTGCCAGCAGCCCGGGGAGTCGCTTGAGTGAAAAACTGTTTTTT. Translating gives CASSPGSRLSEKLFF.

The J gene is TRBJ2-7, the V gene TRBV6-5; 7 bases agree with TRBD1. Germline loops: CDR1 MNHEY, CDR2 SVGAGI. The trim removed 6 bases at V and 4 bases at J, leaving 9 bases unmatched. The CDR3 spans 14 residues. The CDR3 DNA reads TGTGCCAGCAGCGGCGATGGGACAGCATACGAGCAGTACTTC. It specifies CASSGDGTAYEQYF.

The rearrangement joins TRBV28 to TRBJ1-2, with 8 bases lining up with TRBD1. The V and J ends lost 6 bases and 2 bases, in that order; junction bases with no gene match: 8. The CDR3 contains 15 residues. Germline lookup yields CDR1 MDHEN and CDR2 SYDVKM. The CDR3: CASSIYPGGNYGYTF. As DNA, the CDR3 is TGTGCCAGCAGCATCTACCCAGGGGGCAACTATGGCTACACCTTC.

The chain uses TRBV2 and TRBJ1-6; possible D gene TRBD1, 5 bases. The CDR3 is 15 amino acids. V lost 6 bases, J lost 7 bases, and 16 bases lay in between. Germline loops: CDR1 SNHLY, CDR2 FYNNEI. The DNA for the CDR3 is TGTGCCAGCAGACCGGACGGGACCGTAAATTCACCCCTCCACTTT. Amino acids: CASRPDGTVNSPLHF.

The chain has TRBV3-1 (or the pseudogene TRBV3-2) and TRBJ2-7; TRBD1 agrees at 8 bases. With V trimmed by 8 bases and J by 6 bases, 6 bases remained unmatched. The germline CDR1 and CDR2 sequences are LGHDT and YNNKEL (reference sequence). There are 12 residues in the CDR3. CDR3: CASARTGGEQYF. The CDR3 DNA sequence: TGTGCCAGCGCCCGAACAGGGGGCGAGCAGTACTTC.

This sequence joins TRBV5-1 and TRBJ2-5; TRBD2 is a possible D gene (5 bases). The CDR3 covers 14 residues. The germline V gene encodes CDR1 SGHRS and CDR2 YFSETQ. Between the trimmed V and J ends, which lost 2 bases and 0 bases, there was a span of 8 bases. CDR3 in amino acids: CASSFGSDQETQYF. The CDR3, as DNA: TGCGCCAGCAGCTTCGGTAGCGACCAAGAGACCCAGTACTTC.

This clone came up once. This chain joins TRBV19 and TRBJ1-3; D is uncertain. The CDR3 has 13 amino acids. V lost 5 bases and J 1 base, leaving 6 bases between the germline ends. Germline assignment: CDR1 LNHDA and CDR2 SQIVND (reference sequence). The CDR3 loop reads CASSLTSGNTIYF. CDR3 nucleotides: TGTGCCAGTAGTTTGACATCTGGAAACACCATATATTTT.

The chain recombines TRBV19 with TRBJ2-7; D possibly corresponds to TRBD2 (7 bases). This CDR3 has 17 residues. Looked up from germline, CDR1 is LNHDA and CDR2 is SQIVND (reference sequence). The germline V and J ends were trimmed by 6 bases and 1 base, with 22 bases remaining between them. The DNA for the CDR3 is TGTGCCAGTAGCCTCCGGGGCGGGGGCCTGCGATCCTACGAGCAGTACTTC. This encodes CASSLRGGGLRSYEQYF.

The chain carries TRBV11-2 and TRBJ2-3; tentative D call: TRBD1 (6 bases). The CDR3 contains 14 residues. The germline V gene encodes CDR1 SGHAT and CDR2 FQNNGV. Trimming left V 3 bases short and J 5 bases short, with 12 bases between. CDR3 protein: CASSFHRVGDTQYF. CDR3 DNA sequence: TGTGCCAGCAGCTTCCACAGGGTAGGAGATACGCAGTATTTT.